This entry is about one T cell receptor (beta chain). This clonotype was counted between two and nine times. Its antigen is unknown. Base qualities are not provided; no much larger clone lies one nucleotide away. This sample is drawn from a study of T cell repertoires in cytomegalovirus infection (dated by TCRdb to the late 2010s). Background on the whole study: Donor HLA type was relevant to the analysis, because carriage of CMV infection together with the matching HLA type was indicated by public TCR beta signatures.

From the cysteine up to the phenylalanine, the CDR3 has a length of 11 residues. Only the CDR3 DNA is retained, 33 bases long and in frame from the first base. For CDR1 and CDR2, the germline V gene lists SQVTM and ANQGSEA. V has 6 bases trimmed and J has 12 bases trimmed; junction bases matching no gene number 4. Results and caveats for the whole study, not just this receptor: In both this cohort and an independent cohort of 352 donors, the cumulative frequency of public TCR beta family members distinguished carriers of CMV infection plus the relevant HLA type. In the ex vivo response, HLA-C-restricted CMV-specific TCR beta clonotypes were dominant, and in two of eight donors the single most frequent clonotype came from this HLA-C-restricted group.

Sequencing was carried out with an Illumina HiSeq 1500. TCRdb reanalyzed the raw reads on its own, using fastp at Q25 for trimming and MiXCR for clone calling, and kept in-frame beta chains. All rows with the same CDR3 protein become a single entry with the most common DNA and genes. The sample yields approximately 170,000 distinct CDR3 sequences; approximately 14% were counted once. Of the sample, approximately 30% is held by the ten largest clones. The TCR was taken from a human donor in good health (CMV status not recorded). Some clones in this sample may be carry-over from other donors' samples. The rearranged segments are TRBV29-1 and TRBJ2-1; 11 central bases correspond to TRBD2. Sequencing input: PBMCs. The encoded CDR3 is CSVLAGARQFF. The DNA sequence is TGCAGCGTACTAGCGGGAGCCCGGCAGTTCTTC.